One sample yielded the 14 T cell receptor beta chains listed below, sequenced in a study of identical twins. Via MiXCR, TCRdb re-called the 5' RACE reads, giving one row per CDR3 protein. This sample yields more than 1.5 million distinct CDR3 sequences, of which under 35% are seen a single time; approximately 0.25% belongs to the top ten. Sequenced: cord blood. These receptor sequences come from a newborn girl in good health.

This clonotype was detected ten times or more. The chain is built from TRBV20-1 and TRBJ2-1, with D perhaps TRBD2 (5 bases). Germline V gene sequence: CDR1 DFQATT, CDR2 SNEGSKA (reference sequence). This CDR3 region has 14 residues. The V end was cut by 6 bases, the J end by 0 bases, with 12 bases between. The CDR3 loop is CSARLGSSYNEQFF. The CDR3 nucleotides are TGCAGTGCACGGCTAGGGAGCTCCTACAATGAGCAGTTCTTC.

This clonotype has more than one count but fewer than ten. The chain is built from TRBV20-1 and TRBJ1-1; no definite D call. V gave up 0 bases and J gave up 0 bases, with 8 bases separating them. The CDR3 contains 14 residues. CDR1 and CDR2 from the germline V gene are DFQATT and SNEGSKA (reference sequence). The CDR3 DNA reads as TGCAGTGCTAGAGATTATCCCGTGAACACTGAAGCTTTCTTT. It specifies CSARDYPVNTEAFF.

CDR3 protein: CASSYYRFPGGRANSGANVLTF. Here the CDR3 DNA reads TGTGCCAGCAGTTACTATCGTTTCCCAGGCGGGAGGGCAAACTCTGGGGCCAACGTCCTGACTTTC. The chain links TRBV6-5 to TRBJ2-6; 9 bases align to TRBD2. Germline CDR1 reads MNHEY; CDR2 reads SVGAGI. V trimming: 1 base; J trimming: 0 bases; junction bases outside the gene matches: 16. The CDR3 is 22 amino acids.

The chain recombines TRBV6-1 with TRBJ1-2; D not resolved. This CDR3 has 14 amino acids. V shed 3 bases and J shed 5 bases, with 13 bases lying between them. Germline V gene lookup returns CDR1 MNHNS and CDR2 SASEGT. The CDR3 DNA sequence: TGTGCCAGCAGTGACCTACTACCCCCGTATGGCTACACCTTC. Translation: CASSDLLPPYGYTF.

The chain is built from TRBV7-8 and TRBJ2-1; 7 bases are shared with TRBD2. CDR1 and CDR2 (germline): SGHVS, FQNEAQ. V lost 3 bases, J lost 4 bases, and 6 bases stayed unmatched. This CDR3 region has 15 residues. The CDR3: CASSFELALYNEQFF. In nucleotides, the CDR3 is TGTGCCAGCAGCTTCGAACTAGCGCTATACAATGAGCAGTTCTTC.

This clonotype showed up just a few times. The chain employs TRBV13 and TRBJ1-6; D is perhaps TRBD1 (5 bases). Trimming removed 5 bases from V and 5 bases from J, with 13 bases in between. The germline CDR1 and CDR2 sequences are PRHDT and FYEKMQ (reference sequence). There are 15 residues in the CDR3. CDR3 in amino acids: CASSGSGPDNSPLHF. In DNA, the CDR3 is TGTGCCAGCAGCGGATCAGGGCCAGATAATTCACCCCTCCACTTT.

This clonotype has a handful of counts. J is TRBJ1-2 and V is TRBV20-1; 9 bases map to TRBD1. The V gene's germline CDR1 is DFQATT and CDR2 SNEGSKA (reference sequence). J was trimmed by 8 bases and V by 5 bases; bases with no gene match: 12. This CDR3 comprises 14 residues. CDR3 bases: TGCAGTGCTCCTACACAGGGGGCCGGGTTCGGCTACACCTTC. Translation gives CSAPTQGAGFGYTF.

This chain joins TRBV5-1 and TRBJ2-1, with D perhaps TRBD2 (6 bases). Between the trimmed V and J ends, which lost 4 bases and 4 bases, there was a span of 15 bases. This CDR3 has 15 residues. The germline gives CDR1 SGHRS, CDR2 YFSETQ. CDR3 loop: CASSLGGYGYNEQFF. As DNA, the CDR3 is TGCGCCAGCAGCCTGGGGGGATACGGGTACAATGAGCAGTTCTTC.

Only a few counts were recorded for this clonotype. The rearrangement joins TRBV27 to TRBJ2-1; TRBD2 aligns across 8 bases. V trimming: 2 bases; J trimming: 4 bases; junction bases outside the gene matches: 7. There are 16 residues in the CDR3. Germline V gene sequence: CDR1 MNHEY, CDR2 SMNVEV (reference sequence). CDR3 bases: TGTGCCAGCAGTTTAGACGGGGGGGCCAGTTACAATGAGCAGTTCTTC. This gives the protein CASSLDGGASYNEQFF.

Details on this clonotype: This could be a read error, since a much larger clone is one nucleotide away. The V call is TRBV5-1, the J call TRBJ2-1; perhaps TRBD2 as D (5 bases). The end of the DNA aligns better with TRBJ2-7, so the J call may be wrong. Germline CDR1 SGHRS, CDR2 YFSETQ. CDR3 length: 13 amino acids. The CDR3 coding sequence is TGCGCCAGCAGCAGCGGCACCTACAATGAGCAGTACTTC. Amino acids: CASSSGTYNEQYF.

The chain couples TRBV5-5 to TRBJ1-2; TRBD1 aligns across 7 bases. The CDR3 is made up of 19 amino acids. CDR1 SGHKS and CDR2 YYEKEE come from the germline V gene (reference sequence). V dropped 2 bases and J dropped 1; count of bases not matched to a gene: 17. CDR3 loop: CASSLSPTGLLQDNYGYTF. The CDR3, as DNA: TGTGCCAGCAGCTTATCCCCGACAGGGCTTCTTCAGGATAACTATGGCTACACCTTC.

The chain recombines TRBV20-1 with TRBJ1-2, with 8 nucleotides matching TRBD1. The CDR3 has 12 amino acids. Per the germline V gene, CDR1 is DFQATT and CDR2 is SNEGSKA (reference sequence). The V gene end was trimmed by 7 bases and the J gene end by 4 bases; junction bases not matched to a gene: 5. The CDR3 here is CSVQGARYGYTF. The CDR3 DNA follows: TGCAGTGTTCAGGGGGCGCGCTATGGCTACACCTTC.

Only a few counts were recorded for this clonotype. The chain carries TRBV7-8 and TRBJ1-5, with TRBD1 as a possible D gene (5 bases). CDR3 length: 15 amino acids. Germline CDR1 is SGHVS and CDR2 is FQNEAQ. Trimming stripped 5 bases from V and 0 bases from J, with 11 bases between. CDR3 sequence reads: CASSPRGHSNQPQHF. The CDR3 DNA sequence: TGTGCCAGCAGCCCGAGGGGTCATAGCAATCAGCCCCAGCATTTT.

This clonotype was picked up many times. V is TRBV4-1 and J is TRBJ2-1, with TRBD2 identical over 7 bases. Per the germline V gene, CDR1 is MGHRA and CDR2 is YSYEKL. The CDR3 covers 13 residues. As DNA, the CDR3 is TGCGCAACAAGCGGGGCCTCCTACAATGAGCAGTTCTTC. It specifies CATSGASYNEQFF.